This T cell receptor (beta chain) derives from a study of sequential checkpoint blockade in melanoma. Overall study context: TCRbeta immunosequencing was performed on DNA from approximately 93 pretreatment melanoma tumor samples. More than 20 patients had matched tumor biopsies before treatment and at week 13 after nivolumab or ipilimumab alone.

The treatment here: randomized to nivolumab then ipilimumab (arm A) or the reverse (arm B). Profiling relied on immunoSEQ multiplex PCR, and the TCRdb table lists in-frame clones only, not all of them. The data contain around 6,400 clones, roughly 21% of them singletons. Germline assignment: CDR1 GTSNPN and CDR2 SVGIG (reference sequence). The CDR3 spans 13 residues. Trimming stripped 3 bases from V and 7 bases from J, with 15 bases between. This clone was seen a few times. This chain uses TRBV30 with TRBJ1-1; D perhaps matches TRBD1 (5 bases). This specimen was tumor tissue (inferred from file names), taken from a patient given nivolumab and ipilimumab in sequence. The clonotype was recovered from a human donor with melanoma. In DNA, the CDR3 is TGTGCCTGGAGCGCAGGGTTTGGTAATGAAGCTTTCTTT. Translated: CAWSAGFGNEAFF.